One and the same sample provided the 32 T cell receptor beta chains below, sequenced in a study of shared clonotypes between healthy human individuals. Data came from immunoSEQ multiplex PCR; TCRdb stores just in-frame clones and leaves some out. The sample records 470,000 or so clones, approximately 78% being singletons. What was sequenced was PBMCs. The receptors shown here come from a woman aged 40 to 50 in good health. Some clones in this sample may be carry-over from other donors' samples.

The chain has TRBV7-2 and TRBJ2-7; TRBD2 is a possible D gene (5 bases). Between the trimmed V and J ends, which lost 3 bases and 3 bases, there was a span of 6 bases. Looked up from germline, CDR1 is SGHTA and CDR2 is FQGNSA. The length of the CDR3 is 12 residues. Here the CDR3 reads CASSFTSYEQYF. The DNA for the CDR3 is TGTGCCAGCAGCTTTACTAGCTACGAGCAGTACTTC.

The chain combines TRBV30 with TRBJ2-2; D not certain. The germline gives CDR1 GTSNPN, CDR2 SVGIG (reference sequence). The CDR3 totals 11 residues. The CDR3 here is CATSGTGELFF. CDR3 sequence (DNA): TGTGCGACCTCCGGGACCGGGGAGCTGTTTTTT.

Comment on this clone: Since a far larger clone is one base different, this is likely a read error. Additional DNA sequences in this sample encode the identical CDR3. The chain joins TRBV5-1 to TRBJ2-3; a weak D match, TRBD2 (5 bases). The CDR3 spans 14 residues. Germline CDR1 is SGHRS and CDR2 is YFSETQ. V was clipped by 8 bases and J by 6 bases, with 19 bases between them. CDR3 sequence (DNA): TGCGCCAGTAGCGCAGCTAGTGTCGGGGATACGCAGTATTTT. This translates into CASSAASVGDTQYF.

J is TRBJ1-2 and V is TRBV29-1; 8 nucleotides line up with TRBD1. Losses at the gene ends were 4 bases for V and 5 bases for J; bases not matched to a gene: 12. CDR3 size: 15 residues. Germline V lookup: CDR1 SQVTM, CDR2 ANQGSEA. The CDR3 here is CSVGLRGRGLYGYTF. CDR3 nucleotides: TGCAGCGTTGGGCTGAGGGGCAGGGGGCTGTATGGCTACACCTTC.

J is TRBJ2-5 and V is TRBV10-3, with D perhaps given as TRBD1 or TRBD2 (5 bases each). CDR1 ENHRY and CDR2 SYGVKD come from the germline V gene. V shed 7 bases and J shed 4 bases, with 13 bases lying between them. CDR3 length: 13 amino acids. Written as DNA, the CDR3 is TGTGCCATCATGGCCAGGGCGGGAGAGACCCAGTACTTC. It yields the protein CAIMARAGETQYF.

The genes are TRBV18 and TRBJ1-4; no definite D call. The CDR3 length is 14 residues. Germline V gene sequence: CDR1 KGHSH, CDR2 LQKENI. V was shortened by 6 bases and J by 5 bases, with 13 bases between the two germline ends. The CDR3 reads CASSPIESNEKLFF. For the CDR3, the DNA is TGTGCCAGCTCCCCTATAGAAAGCAATGAAAAACTGTTTTTT.

V usage is TRBV10-1 and J usage is TRBJ2-7; D gene uncertain. The CDR3 consists of 14 residues. CDR1 WNHNN and CDR2 SYGVQD come from the germline V gene (reference sequence). V was cut by 0 bases and J by 6 bases, with 12 bases left in between. The CDR3 bases are TGCGCCAGCAGTGAGTCTTTGGAGTATGGCGAGCAGTACTTC. Its translation is CASSESLEYGEQYF.

About this clone: The likely explanation is a read error, given a far larger clone one base away. V is TRBV9 and J is TRBJ2-7, with 14 bases fitting TRBD2. Per the germline V gene, CDR1 is SGDLS and CDR2 is YYNGEE. This CDR3 contains 17 residues. The CDR3 nucleotides are TGTGCCAGCGGCGTAGGGACTAGCGGGAGTAGCTCCTACGAGCAGTACTTC. Protein sequence: CASGVGTSGSSSYEQYF.

This rearrangement joins TRBV9 to TRBJ2-1, with TRBD2 identical over 9 bases. The V gene end was trimmed by 0 bases and the J gene end by 3 bases; junction bases not matched to a gene: 4. The CDR3 length is 16 residues. Germline V lookup: CDR1 SGDLS, CDR2 YYNGEE. The CDR3 sequence is CASSVGGAGGYNEQFF. The CDR3 nucleotides are TGTGCCAGCAGCGTAGGGGGAGCGGGAGGCTACAATGAGCAGTTCTTC.

The V and J genes are TRBV2 and TRBJ2-7; TRBD2 matches at 7 bases. The CDR3 has 15 amino acids. From germline, CDR1 is SNHLY and CDR2 FYNNEI. J was trimmed by 4 bases and V by 1 base; bases with no gene match: 7. CDR3 protein: CASSEGWGGPYEQYF. For the CDR3, the DNA is TGTGCCAGCAGTGAAGGGTGGGGAGGGCCTTACGAGCAGTACTTC.

The chain links TRBV7-9 to TRBJ2-2; D gene ambiguous. The germline V gene encodes CDR1 SEHNR and CDR2 FQNEAQ (reference sequence). The CDR3 sequence is 15 residues long. The ends were cut back, 4 bases at V and 5 bases at J, with 14 bases in the middle. The CDR3 protein is CASSSPTQKTGELFF. In DNA form, the CDR3 reads TGTGCCAGCAGCTCTCCTACGCAAAAAACCGGGGAGCTGTTTTTT.

The chain recombines TRBV27 with TRBJ2-5; 7 bases align to TRBD1. J was trimmed by 3 bases and V by 5 bases; bases with no gene match: 6. Germline V gives CDR1 MNHEY, CDR2 SMNVEV (reference sequence). The CDR3 runs 14 residues. The CDR3 region is CASSTSTGKETQYF. In DNA form, the CDR3 reads TGTGCCAGCAGTACCTCGACAGGGAAAGAGACCCAGTACTTC.

This clone was observed a few times. This chain joins TRBV10-3 and TRBJ2-2; D perhaps matches TRBD2 (6 bases). V lost 6 bases and J lost 3, with 14 bases in between. CDR1 and CDR2 (germline): ENHRY, SYGVKD. This CDR3 has 15 amino acids. CDR3 sequence (DNA): TGTGCCATCAGGGACGGGACTCCACACACCGGGGAGCTGTTTTTT. This translates into CAIRDGTPHTGELFF.

The genes are TRBV7-8 and TRBJ2-7; the D is unclear. Germline V gene sequence: CDR1 SGHVS, CDR2 FQNEAQ. CDR3 length: 12 residues. V dropped 2 bases and J dropped 5 bases, with 7 bases sitting between them. As DNA, the CDR3 is TGTGCCAGCAGCTTATGGGTCGACGAGCAGTACTTC. This codes for CASSLWVDEQYF. Full variable domain (missing parts from reference TRBV7-8 and TRBJ2-7): GAGVSQSPRYKVAKRGQDVALRCDPISGHVSLFWYQQALGQGPEFLTYFQNEAQLDKSGLPSDRFFAERPEGSVSTLKIQRTQQEDSAVYLCASSLWVDEQYFGPGTRLTVT.

V and J are TRBV7-8 and TRBJ2-1, with 10 bases identical to TRBD2. The trim removed 5 bases at V and 6 bases at J, leaving 7 bases unmatched. Per the germline V gene, CDR1 is SGHVS and CDR2 is FQNEAQ. The CDR3 is 15 amino acids. CDR3 region: CASSKLAGYLNEQFF. The CDR3 DNA follows: TGTGCCAGCAGCAAACTAGCGGGGTATCTCAATGAGCAGTTCTTC.

The chain employs TRBV7-8 and TRBJ2-7, with no clear D. V lost 5 bases and J lost 5, with 7 bases in between. This CDR3 comprises 11 residues. Germline CDR1 reads SGHVS; CDR2 reads FQNEAQ. The CDR3 here is CASSLNNEQYF. The CDR3 DNA follows: TGTGCCAGCAGCCTAAACAACGAGCAGTACTTC.

The chain employs TRBV5-5 and TRBJ2-7, with D possibly being TRBD1 (5 bases). The CDR3 has 14 residues. Germline V CDR1 and CDR2: SGHKS, YYEKEE (reference sequence). V was clipped by 0 bases and J by 4 bases, with 11 bases between them. DNA of the CDR3: TGTGCCAGCAGCTTGGCTTGGGGCGATTACGAGCAGTACTTC. As protein: CASSLAWGDYEQYF.

This clone showed up just once. The rearrangement joins TRBV6-1 to TRBJ2-5, with D possibly being TRBD1 or TRBD2 (8 bases each). V lost 4 bases and J 4 bases, leaving 28 bases between the germline ends. The CDR3 sequence is 19 residues long. Germline values: CDR1 MNHNS, CDR2 SASEGT. CDR3 bases: TGTGCCAGCAGTGGATGGACAGGGACTCTAGCGGGCCCAGGAGAGACCCAGTACTTC. Translating it yields CASSGWTGTLAGPGETQYF.

CDR3 DNA: TGTGCCAGCGACTACTCGCGGGGCCACCGCAGTTTTAACACCGGGGAGCTGTTTTTT. Its translation is CASDYSRGHRSFNTGELFF. The chain couples TRBV28 to TRBJ2-2; D perhaps matches TRBD2 (6 bases). The V end was cut by 8 bases, the J end by 2 bases, with 27 bases between. The germline CDR1 and CDR2 sequences are MDHEN and SYDVKM. This CDR3 is 19 amino acids long.

The chain combines TRBV5-5 with TRBJ1-4; 7 nucleotides align to TRBD1. CDR1 is SGHKS and CDR2 is YYEKEE in the germline V gene (reference sequence). This CDR3 comprises 13 residues. The J segment lost 4 bases and the V segment lost 4 bases, leaving 1 base of the junction unmatched. The CDR3 nucleotides read TGTGCCAGCAGCGGGGACAGTAATGAAAAACTGTTTTTT. As protein: CASSGDSNEKLFF.

The V gene is TRBV21-1, the J gene TRBJ2-1. TRBV21-1 is a recognized pseudogene. The CDR3 extends over 14 amino acids. CDR3 residues: CASSPWMGGYEQFF. The CDR3, as DNA: TGTGCCAGCAGCCCCTGGATGGGGGGCTATGAGCAGTTCTTC.

The chain is built from TRBV7-9 and TRBJ2-3; D call uncertain. CDR1 SEHNR and CDR2 FQNEAQ come from the germline V gene (reference sequence). Trimming stripped 5 bases from V and 5 bases from J, with 14 bases between. CDR3 length equals 14 residues. The CDR3 here is CASSPAGRLDTQYF. In DNA, the CDR3 is TGTGCCAGCAGCCCCGCCGGTCGGCTAGATACGCAGTATTTT.

The chain employs TRBV9 and TRBJ1-3; D remains ambiguous. Between the trimmed V and J ends, which lost 0 bases and 0 bases, there was a span of 16 bases. This CDR3 has 18 amino acids. Germline V gene lookup returns CDR1 SGDLS and CDR2 YYNGEE. This chain's CDR3 is CASSVVESPGSSGNTIYF. In DNA form, the CDR3 reads TGTGCCAGCAGCGTAGTGGAGTCGCCGGGATCCTCTGGAAACACCATATATTTT.

This clone was picked up a small number of times. The chain combines TRBV27 with TRBJ1-5; no firm D call. The length of the CDR3 is 15 residues. The ends were cut back, 4 bases at V and 9 bases at J, with 19 bases in the middle. CDR1 and CDR2 (germline): MNHEY, SMNVEV (reference sequence). CDR3 loop: CASSSRHVRNWPQHF. CDR3 coding DNA: TGTGCCAGCAGTTCGCGACACGTCCGGAATTGGCCCCAGCATTTT.

The chain uses TRBV5-1 and TRBJ2-7; D call uncertain. Per the germline V gene, CDR1 is SGHRS and CDR2 is YFSETQ. The CDR3 has 13 amino acids. V was shortened by 5 bases and J by 3 bases, with 12 bases between the two germline ends. CDR3 loop: CASSFDTSYEQYF. CDR3 sequence (DNA): TGCGCCAGCAGTTTTGACACCAGCTACGAGCAGTACTTC. The complete variable domain, with remaining parts taken from reference TRBV5-1 and TRBJ2-7, reads KAGVTQTPRYLIKTRGQQVTLSCSPISGHRSVSWYQQTPGQGLQFLFEYFSETQRNKGNFPGRFSGRQFSNSRSEMNVSTLELGDSALYLCASSFDTSYEQYFGPGTRLTVT.

The chain joins TRBV4-1 to TRBJ2-1; TRBD1 is a possible D gene (5 bases). Germline V gene data show CDR1 as MGHRA and CDR2 as YSYEKL. V was shortened by 3 bases and J by 10 bases, with 10 bases between the two germline ends. This CDR3 is 12 amino acids long. CDR3 bases: TGCGCCAGCAGCCACGTGACAGAGGAGCAGTTCTTC. Amino acids: CASSHVTEEQFF.

This sequence joins TRBV27 and TRBJ2-7; weak D call: TRBD2 (5 bases). This CDR3 has 14 amino acids. V was trimmed by 10 bases and J by 1 base, leaving 17 bases between them. Per germline, CDR1 MNHEY and CDR2 SMNVEV (reference sequence). CDR3 in amino acids: CATAPRRTSYEQYF. CDR3 DNA: TGTGCCACCGCACCTCGCAGGACTTCCTACGAGCAGTACTTC.

The chain employs TRBV9 and TRBJ1-1; TRBD1 is a possible D gene (5 bases). The V and J ends lost 3 bases and 7 bases respectively, with 16 bases between them. Per germline, CDR1 SGDLS and CDR2 YYNGEE. CDR3 length equals 14 residues. CDR3 DNA: TGTGCCAGCAGCGCCGGGGCCGGGAGGTTTGAAGCTTTCTTT. Translated, it gives CASSAGAGRFEAFF.

There are many counts of this clone. The chain carries TRBV7-9 and TRBJ1-3, with D maybe TRBD1 (6 bases). The CDR3 is 15 residues long. Germline values: CDR1 SEHNR, CDR2 FQNEAQ (reference sequence). The V and J ends lost 3 bases and 1 base respectively, with 10 bases between them. CDR3 sequence: CASSFAGVSGNTIYF. CDR3 nucleotide sequence: TGTGCCAGCAGCTTTGCAGGGGTTTCTGGAAACACCATATATTTT.

V usage is TRBV9 and J usage is TRBJ2-5; perhaps TRBD2 as D (6 bases). The length of the CDR3 is 15 residues. V shed 3 bases and J shed 5 bases, with 17 bases lying between them. Germline V gene data show CDR1 as SGDLS and CDR2 as YYNGEE. Here the CDR3 DNA reads TGTGCCAGCAGCGAGGGACCGGGACTGAGGGAGACCCAGTACTTC. Protein product: CASSEGPGLRETQYF.

With regard to this clone: One end of the junction varies from germline; a read error may be responsible. V and J are TRBV4-1 and TRBJ1-5; D is possibly TRBD1 (6 bases). This CDR3 is built from 14 residues. CDR1 is MGHRA and CDR2 is YSYEKL in the germline V gene. The CDR3 DNA reads TGCGCCAGCAGCAAAGACAGGACGAATCAGCCCCAGCATTTT. Its translation: CASSKDRTNQPQHF.

The gene calls are TRBV5-4 and TRBJ2-7; TRBD2 matches 10 bases. The CDR3 spans 17 residues. Per germline, CDR1 SGHNT and CDR2 YYREEE (reference sequence). V trimming: 1 base; J trimming: 2 bases; junction bases outside the gene matches: 9. The CDR3 reads CASSLLSRTSGPYEQYF. The CDR3 nucleotides are TGTGCCAGCAGCTTGCTGTCCCGGACTAGCGGACCCTACGAGCAGTACTTC. Using reference TRBV5-4 and TRBJ2-7 for the parts outside the CDR3, the full variable domain is ETGVTQSPTHLIKTRGQQVTLRCSSQSGHNTVSWYQQALGQGPQFIFQYYREEENGRGNFPPRFSGLQFPNYSSELNVNALELDDSALYLCASSLLSRTSGPYEQYFGPGTRLTVT.